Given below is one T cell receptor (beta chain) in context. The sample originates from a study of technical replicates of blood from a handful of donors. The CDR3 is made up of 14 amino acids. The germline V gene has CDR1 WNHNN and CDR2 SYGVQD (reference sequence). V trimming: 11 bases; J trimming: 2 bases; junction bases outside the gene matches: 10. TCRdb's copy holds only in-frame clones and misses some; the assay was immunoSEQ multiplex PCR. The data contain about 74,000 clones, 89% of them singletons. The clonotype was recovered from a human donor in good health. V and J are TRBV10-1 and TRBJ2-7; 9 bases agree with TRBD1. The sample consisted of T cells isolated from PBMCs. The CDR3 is CAGLTGGDPYEQYF. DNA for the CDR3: TGCGCCGGCCTGACAGGGGGGGATCCCTACGAGCAGTACTTC.